This TCR beta chain was sequenced for a study of T cell responses to AZD1222 COVID-19 vaccine. Study findings and constraints: AZD1222 recipients seropositive at baseline numbered only 6 or 7. An increase in Spike-specific TCR breadth and depth was observed after two AZD1222 doses. The donors showed a predominance of white British ancestry and of females, with possible underestimation of clonal diversity.

TCRdb keeps only in-frame clones here, not all; method: immunoSEQ multiplex PCR. The sample contains about 150,000 clones, 91% of which appear only once. Turning to this clone: Its specificity is not known.

The material sequenced was peripheral blood, taken 28 days after the second AZD1222 dose. The TCR sequence derives from an adult who received the AZD1222 COVID-19 vaccine.

The CDR3 protein is CASSQDAQGLNSPLHF. The CDR3 nucleotides read TGCGCCAGCAGCCAAGATGCACAGGGCTTAAATTCACCCCTCCACTTT. The genes are TRBV4-1 and TRBJ1-6; D is perhaps TRBD1 (6 bases). V lost 0 bases, J lost 7 bases, and 13 bases lay in between. Looked up from germline, CDR1 is MGHRA and CDR2 is YSYEKL. CDR3 length equals 16 residues.